One sample yielded the 24 T cell receptor beta chains listed below, sequenced in a study of T-cell reconstitution after alpha-beta-depleted transplantation in children. It was with unique molecular identifiers that the TCRbeta library was prepared. TCRdb reprocessed the PCR reads via MiXCR and lists one record per CDR3 protein. The sample lists about 270,000 distinct CDR3 sequences, more than 9% seen once, with about 9.4% in the top ten. The sample was PBMCs from the stem cell graft donor, taken from the stem cell graft. The receptors originated from a human donor who donated a stem cell graft to a child with SCID.

This clonotype has only a few counts. The V gene is TRBV6-6, the J gene TRBJ2-1, with unresolved D. Germline assignment: CDR1 MNHNY and CDR2 SVGAGI (reference sequence). The CDR3 has 11 residues. Trimming took 7 bases from V and 4 from J, leaving 5 bases between them. The CDR3 is CASMSYNEQFF. The CDR3 bases are TGTGCCAGCATGAGTTACAATGAGCAGTTCTTC.

The rearrangement joins TRBV5-1 to TRBJ2-2; TRBD1 matches at 8 bases. The germline V gene encodes CDR1 SGHRS and CDR2 YFSETQ. V dropped 4 bases and J dropped 1; count of bases not matched to a gene: 6. The CDR3 is 16 residues long. The CDR3 spells CASSLTQGVNTGELFF. The DNA for the CDR3 is TGCGCCAGCAGCCTAACACAGGGGGTGAACACCGGGGAGCTGTTTTTT.

In this sample, this clonotype turned up many times. J is TRBJ2-7 and V is TRBV5-1; D may be TRBD1 (6 bases). CDR3 length equals 14 residues. Germline CDR1 is SGHRS and CDR2 is YFSETQ. V was pared by 7 bases and J by 0 bases, with 14 bases between. The CDR3 region is CASAKDSLSYEQYF. The CDR3 coding sequence is TGCGCCAGCGCCAAGGACAGTCTCTCCTACGAGCAGTACTTC.

This clonotype showed up many times. The genes are TRBV7-9 and TRBJ2-7, with a weak D call TRBD1 (5 bases). This CDR3 is 16 amino acids long. The V end was cut by 5 bases, the J end by 4 bases, with 21 bases between. The germline V gene encodes CDR1 SEHNR and CDR2 FQNEAQ (reference sequence). CDR3 protein: CASSPPFRASLYEQYF. The CDR3 nucleotides read TGTGCCAGCAGCCCACCTTTCAGGGCCTCTTTATACGAGCAGTACTTC.

This clonotype was observed at least ten times. The J gene is TRBJ1-6, the V gene TRBV6-5; D ambiguous. This CDR3 has 17 amino acids. Germline V CDR1 and CDR2: MNHEY, SVGAGI. The V gene lost 4 bases and the J gene lost 0 bases, with 13 bases spanning the gap. CDR3 coding DNA: TGTGCCAGCAGTTCTCCCCCAAGGAGCTCCTATAATTCACCCCTCCACTTT. Translation gives CASSSPPRSSYNSPLHF.

This clonotype appeared a few times. This CDR3 is CASSQQSGPYEQYF. In DNA, the CDR3 is TGTGCCAGCAGCCAACAGTCCGGACCCTACGAGCAGTACTTC. This chain uses TRBV3-1 with TRBJ2-7; D unresolved. The CDR3 extends over 14 amino acids. Germline assignment: CDR1 LGHDT and CDR2 YNNKEL (reference sequence). V lost 2 bases, J lost 2 bases, and 10 bases lay in between.

This clonotype came up a few times. The V gene is TRBV7-9, the J gene TRBJ2-5; D possibly matches TRBD1 or TRBD2 (5 bases each). The CDR3 extends over 15 amino acids. Germline assignment: CDR1 SEHNR and CDR2 FQNEAQ (reference sequence). V was trimmed by 5 bases and J by 1 base, leaving 14 bases between them. The DNA for the CDR3 is TGTGCCAGCAGCGTTCTCTCCGGGACCCAAGAGACCCAGTACTTC. It codes for CASSVLSGTQETQYF.

The chain joins TRBV9 to TRBJ2-7; possibly TRBD2 for D (5 bases). The CDR3 length is 16 residues. The germline V and J ends were trimmed by 4 bases and 5 bases, with 22 bases remaining between them. Germline CDR1 and CDR2: SGDLS and YYNGEE. DNA of the CDR3: TGTGCCAGCAGCCCCGGTAGGACGGGAAAAAGGAACGAGCAGTACTTC. The encoded protein is CASSPGRTGKRNEQYF.

The chain combines TRBV5-1 with TRBJ2-7; the D call may be TRBD1 or TRBD2 (5 bases each). V gave up 0 bases and J gave up 11 bases, with 18 bases separating them. Germline V gene data show CDR1 as SGHRS and CDR2 as YFSETQ. The CDR3 runs to 14 residues. Here the CDR3 reads CASSLESSGLGKYF. Written as DNA, the CDR3 is TGCGCCAGCAGCTTGGAGTCATCGGGGCTGGGGAAGTACTTC.

This clonotype was recorded only once. J is TRBJ2-7 and V is TRBV15; a possible D gene is TRBD2 (6 bases). CDR3 size: 12 residues. The germline CDR1 and CDR2 sequences are LNHNV and YYDKDF (reference sequence). V lost 9 bases to trimming and J lost 5 bases, with 14 bases between them. CDR3 sequence (DNA): TGTGCCACGGCGGAGGGTGGGGACGAGCAGTACTTC. Translating it yields CATAEGGDEQYF.

At least ten counts were recorded for this clonotype. The V and J genes are TRBV20-1 and TRBJ2-3; D not certain. From germline, CDR1 is DFQATT and CDR2 SNEGSKA (reference sequence). Trimming pared 3 bases from V and 0 bases from J, leaving 7 bases between. The CDR3 contains 13 residues. The CDR3 sequence: CSARHSSTDTQYF. Written as DNA, the CDR3 is TGCAGTGCTAGGCACAGTAGCACAGATACGCAGTATTTT.

This clonotype was counted between two and nine times. The J gene is TRBJ2-2, the V gene TRBV6-1; no clear D. The V end was cut by 6 bases, the J end by 3 bases, with 14 bases between. From germline, CDR1 is MNHNS and CDR2 SASEGT. This CDR3 is 15 amino acids long. The CDR3 here is CASREPGLDTGELFF. In DNA form, the CDR3 reads TGTGCCAGCAGGGAACCGGGCCTCGACACCGGGGAGCTGTTTTTT.

A few counts support this clonotype. This chain joins TRBV20-1 and TRBJ2-3; D gene uncertain. The CDR3 is made up of 13 amino acids. Germline lookup yields CDR1 DFQATT and CDR2 SNEGSKA (reference sequence). V dropped 3 bases and J dropped 1 base, with 8 bases sitting between them. The DNA of the CDR3 is TGCAGTGCTAGGGCGATGGGCACAGATACGCAGTATTTT. This encodes CSARAMGTDTQYF.

The chain is built from TRBV3-1 and TRBJ2-1; D is undetermined. The germline V gene has CDR1 LGHDT and CDR2 YNNKEL (reference sequence). The CDR3 sequence is 16 residues long. Trimming stripped 1 base from V and 2 bases from J, with 12 bases between. CDR3 region: CASSQGNPGPYNEQFF. The CDR3 DNA reads as TGTGCCAGCAGCCAAGGTAACCCAGGTCCCTACAATGAGCAGTTCTTC.

This clonotype was seen repeatedly, ten times or more. V gene TRBV6-5 combines with J gene TRBJ1-1; TRBD1 agrees at 8 bases. This CDR3 is built from 13 residues. Germline values: CDR1 MNHEY, CDR2 SVGAGI. Trimming at V came to 7 bases and at J to 5 bases, leaving 6 bases not matched to a gene. The CDR3 bases are TGTGCCAGCACCCTCGACAGGGGTACTGAAGCTTTCTTT. It codes for CASTLDRGTEAFF.

The rearrangement joins TRBV3-1 to TRBJ2-2, with D hard to call. The germline gives CDR1 LGHDT, CDR2 YNNKEL (reference sequence). This CDR3 spans 14 amino acids. With 0 bases removed from V and 6 bases from J, the gap between germline ends came to 8 bases. CDR3 bases: TGTGCCAGCAGCCAAGATTTGGGCCCCGGGGAGCTGTTTTTT. Protein sequence: CASSQDLGPGELFF.

This clonotype was counted many times. The chain is built from TRBV7-2 and TRBJ1-1, with D unresolved. This CDR3 has 13 residues. CDR1 and CDR2 (germline): SGHTA, FQGNSA. Trimming took 5 bases from V and 2 from J, leaving 9 bases between them. CDR3 sequence: CASSREINTEAFF. In nucleotides, the CDR3 is TGTGCCAGCAGCCGTGAGATCAACACTGAAGCTTTCTTT.

The V gene is TRBV15, the J gene TRBJ2-2; 7 bases line up with TRBD1. This CDR3 has 16 amino acids. With 0 bases clipped from V and 2 bases from J, the junction kept 3 bases outside the gene matches. Germline assignment: CDR1 LNHNV and CDR2 YYDKDF (reference sequence). The CDR3 nucleotides read TGTGCCACCAGCAGAGACGGGACAGCCAACACCGGGGAGCTGTTTTTT. Its protein is CATSRDGTANTGELFF.

In its sample, this clonotype was seen a few times. This chain connects TRBV20-1 to TRBJ2-1; TRBD2 aligns across 8 bases. This CDR3 has 16 amino acids. Trimming took 2 bases from V and 4 from J; bases not matched to a gene: 10. Germline assignment: CDR1 DFQATT and CDR2 SNEGSKA (reference sequence). The CDR3: CSARRGGGGPYNEQFF. CDR3 DNA: TGCAGTGCTAGAAGGGGCGGCGGGGGGCCTTACAATGAGCAGTTCTTC.

The V and J genes are TRBV7-9 and TRBJ1-6; no reliable D call. The ends were cut back, 1 base at V and 5 bases at J, with 15 bases in the middle. Germline V gene lookup returns CDR1 SEHNR and CDR2 FQNEAQ (reference sequence). This CDR3 spans 17 amino acids. The CDR3 sequence: CASSLGATRTNNSPLHF. The CDR3 bases are TGTGCCAGCAGCTTAGGAGCTACAAGAACCAATAATTCACCCCTCCACTTT.

This clonotype was observed a few times. This chain joins TRBV5-1 and TRBJ1-6; possibly TRBD1 for D (6 bases). The CDR3 sequence is 15 residues long. Between the trimmed V and J ends, which lost 1 base and 6 bases, there was a span of 11 bases. Per the germline V gene, CDR1 is SGHRS and CDR2 is YFSETQ. The CDR3 loop is CASSLRGIVNSPLHF. The CDR3 nucleotides are TGCGCCAGCAGCTTGAGGGGGATTGTTAATTCACCCCTCCACTTT.

This chain connects TRBV6-2 or TRBV6-3 to TRBJ2-5; no firm D call. V dropped 2 bases and J dropped 2 bases, with 9 bases sitting between them. The CDR3 totals 14 residues. CDR1 and CDR2 (germline): MNHEY, SVGEGT. The CDR3 DNA is TGTGCCAGCAGTTACCCCAACGCACAAGAGACCCAGTACTTC. Protein: CASSYPNAQETQYF.

This clonotype has just a few counts. The chain recombines TRBV19 with TRBJ1-5, with a weak D call TRBD1 (6 bases). Germline lookup yields CDR1 LNHDA and CDR2 SQIVND (reference sequence). The CDR3 is made up of 16 amino acids. Between the trimmed V and J ends, which lost 1 base and 4 bases, there was a span of 14 bases. The CDR3 protein is CASSIGTGTMNQPQHF. In DNA form, the CDR3 reads TGTGCCAGTAGTATAGGAACAGGGACGATGAATCAGCCCCAGCATTTT.

This clonotype was detected only a few times. The CDR3 protein is CASSLSTEQFF. The CDR3 DNA follows: TGCGCCAGCAGCTTGTCTACTGAGCAGTTCTTC. J is TRBJ2-1 and V is TRBV5-1; D ambiguous. The CDR3 loop spans 11 amino acids. Germline V gives CDR1 SGHRS, CDR2 YFSETQ. Trimming stripped 1 base from V and 9 bases from J, with 5 bases between.